This TCR beta chain stems from a study of cytotoxic CD8 clonotypes in ibrutinib-treated CLL. Broader study findings: Exceeding age-matched healthy donors, baseline clonality also tracked the counts of circulating CD8+ T cells. Once treatment began, public clonotypes, which were uncommon, contracted or stayed stable. Increased clonality at ibrutinib response gave way to a return toward baseline at progression.

Trimming at V came to 1 base and at J to 5 bases, leaving 8 bases not matched to a gene. The V gene's germline CDR1 is MGHDK and CDR2 SYGVNS. The CDR3 has 15 residues. Repertoires were generated with immunoSEQ multiplex PCR, while TCRdb's copy carries only in-frame clones and drops some. The table shows just over 200,000 clones, with 60% to 80% occurring only once. With regard to this clone: Its antigen remains unidentified.

The TCR originated in a human donor with chronic lymphocytic leukemia. The starting material was PBMCs, obtained after 12 months of ibrutinib treatment. The chain joins TRBV25-1 to TRBJ2-7; 7 positions match TRBD2. CDR3 protein: CASSEWTSGTNEQYF. The DNA for the CDR3 is TGTGCCAGCAGTGAATGGACTAGTGGGACCAACGAGCAGTACTTC.